This TCR beta chain was observed in a study of blood T cell repertoires in COVID-19 (dated by TCRdb to the early 2020s). Regarding the research as a whole: Samples from collaborators originated in the United States, Italy and Spain and spanned both the acute and convalescent phases of COVID-19. The prospective study material was composed of cDNA or gDNA derived from T cells, B-cell-depleted T cells, or PBMCs. Samples were obtained from the ongoing ImmuneRACE study (first 160 participants) and from 1,254 subjects provided by 6 global collaborators. The dataset comprised deeply sampled blood TCRbeta repertoires from subjects exposed to, actively infected with, or recovered from COVID-19. The repertoires were released in a freely available public database meant as a resource for research on the immune response to SARS-CoV-2. A de-identified subject ID, COVID-19 status, age in years and sex were almost always included in the sample metadata. Where available, HLA class I and class II types were taken from metadata supplied by the sample provider and were not determined by assay-based typing.

General conclusions and limits of the study: The amount of clinical and demographic metadata varied by source and participant and was provided uncurated.

Enrolling through a virtual design, the prospective study's participants ranged in age from roughly 18 to 95 years and lived across roughly 24 United States geographic areas. In the prospective study, cohorts were assigned on the basis of participant-reported clinical history obtained from a screening survey and a study questionnaire. Each participant in the prospective study had whole blood, serum and a nasopharyngeal or oropharyngeal swab collected by mobile phlebotomists. Participants in the prospective study had the option to provide additional blood draws and questionnaires over a 2-month period. Prospective study blood samples were shipped either frozen or at room temperature before DNA extraction. TCRbeta CDR3 regions were amplified from genomic DNA using the immunoSEQ Assay, a bias-controlled multiplex PCR. The authors' pipeline ran thus. The number of nucleated cells in each sample was estimated by amplification of reference gene primers within the assay. To quantify the absolute abundance of each unique TCRbeta CDR3 rearrangement, sequence reads were collapsed and filtered. Productive Simpson clonality was computed per sample as the square root of Simpson's diversity index over productive rearrangements. In its TCRdb copy, this immuneACCESS table keeps in-frame sequences only and misses some clones. Where compared with another copy, unresolved V genes explain less than half of these, and the others have no known cause. V, J and clone size are taken as reported in that table, and D and trimming were inferred from the DNA itself. Here the sample has 470,000 or so clones; approximately 90% occur a single time. Clones ranked in the top ten supply roughly 2% of the sample.

The CDR3 spans 14 residues, from the cysteine through the phenylalanine. The CDR3 DNA has 42 bases and is translated from base 1. A note on this clone: What antigen it recognizes has not been identified. Per-nucleotide qualities are absent, and no much larger clonotype sits a single base away.

Sequencing was carried out using PBMCs or T cells enriched from blood (not recorded which). This chain is built from TRBV21-1 and TRBJ2-1; the listed D gene, TRBD1, was not tested against the DNA. TRBV21-1 is deemed a pseudogene. This TCR derives from a young woman with acute COVID-19. Read as DNA, the sequence is TGTGCCAGCAGTTCGTCCAGCTCCTACAATGAGCAGTTCTTC. It encodes CASSSSSSYNEQFF.